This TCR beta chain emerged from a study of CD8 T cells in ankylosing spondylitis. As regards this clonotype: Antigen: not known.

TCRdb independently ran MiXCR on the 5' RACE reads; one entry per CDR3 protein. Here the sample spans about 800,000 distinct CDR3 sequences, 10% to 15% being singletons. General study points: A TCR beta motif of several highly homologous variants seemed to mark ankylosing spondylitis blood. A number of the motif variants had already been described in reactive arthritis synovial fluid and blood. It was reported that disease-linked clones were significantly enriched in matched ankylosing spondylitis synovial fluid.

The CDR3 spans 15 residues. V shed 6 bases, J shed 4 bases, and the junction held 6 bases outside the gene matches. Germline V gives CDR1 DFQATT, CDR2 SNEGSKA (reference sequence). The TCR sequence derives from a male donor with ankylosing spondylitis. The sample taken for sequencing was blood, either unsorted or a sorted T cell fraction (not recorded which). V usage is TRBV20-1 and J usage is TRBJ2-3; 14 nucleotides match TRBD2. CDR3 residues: CSAGQTSGGADTQYF. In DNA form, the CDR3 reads TGCAGTGCGGGACAGACTAGCGGGGGGGCAGATACGCAGTATTTT.